This T cell receptor (beta chain) was identified in a study of shared clonotypes between healthy human individuals. The table came from immunoSEQ multiplex PCR; TCRdb's copy has only in-frame clones and leaves some out. The table lists hundreds of thousands of clones, around 77% of them singletons. Extraction of genomic DNA in unsorted samples used approximately 94 million PBMCs. On this clone itself: What it recognizes is unknown.

Overall study findings and caveats: It was the few donors that limited the genetic and exposure-history diversity represented.

The TCR was taken from a middle-aged woman in good health. Some clones in this sample may be carry-over from other donors' samples. Sequenced: PBMCs.

The CDR3 DNA sequence: TGTGCCAGCAGTTTATATGGACAGCCTCCCTACGAGCAGTACTTC. Translating it yields CASSLYGQPPYEQYF. The chain is built from TRBV27 and TRBJ2-7; a possible D gene is TRBD1 (6 bases). The CDR3 length is 15 residues. Germline V gives CDR1 MNHEY, CDR2 SMNVEV (reference sequence). V lost 1 base to trimming and J lost 2 bases, with 12 bases between them.